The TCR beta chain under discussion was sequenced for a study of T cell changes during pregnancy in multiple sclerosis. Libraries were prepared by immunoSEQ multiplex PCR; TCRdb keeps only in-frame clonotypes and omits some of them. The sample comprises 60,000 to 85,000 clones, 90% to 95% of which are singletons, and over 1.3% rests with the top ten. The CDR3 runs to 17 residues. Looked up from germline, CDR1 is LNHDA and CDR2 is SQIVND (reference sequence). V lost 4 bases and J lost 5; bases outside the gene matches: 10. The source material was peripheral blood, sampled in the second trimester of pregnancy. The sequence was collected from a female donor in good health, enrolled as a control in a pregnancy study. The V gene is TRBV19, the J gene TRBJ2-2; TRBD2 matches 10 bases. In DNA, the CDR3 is TGTGCCAGTAGTAGAAGGGGGACTAGCGTTAGAACCGGGGAGCTGTTTTTT. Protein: CASSRRGTSVRTGELFF.